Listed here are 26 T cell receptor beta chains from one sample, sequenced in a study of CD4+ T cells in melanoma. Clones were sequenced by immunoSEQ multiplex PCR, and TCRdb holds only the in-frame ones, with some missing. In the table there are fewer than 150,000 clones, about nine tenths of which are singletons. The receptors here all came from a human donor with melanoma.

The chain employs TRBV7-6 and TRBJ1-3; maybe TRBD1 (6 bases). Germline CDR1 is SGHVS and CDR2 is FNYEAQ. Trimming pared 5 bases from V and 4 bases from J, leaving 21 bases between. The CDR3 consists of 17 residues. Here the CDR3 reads CASSRASTGPWGNTIYF. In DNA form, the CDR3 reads TGTGCCAGCAGCCGAGCCAGTACAGGGCCTTGGGGAAACACCATATATTTT. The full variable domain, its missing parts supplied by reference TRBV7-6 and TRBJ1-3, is GAGVSQSPRYKVTKRGQDVALRCDPISGHVSLYWYRQALGQGPEFLTYFNYEAQQDKSGLPNDRFSAERPEGSISTLTIQRTEQRDSAMYRCASSRASTGPWGNTIYFGEGSWLTVV.

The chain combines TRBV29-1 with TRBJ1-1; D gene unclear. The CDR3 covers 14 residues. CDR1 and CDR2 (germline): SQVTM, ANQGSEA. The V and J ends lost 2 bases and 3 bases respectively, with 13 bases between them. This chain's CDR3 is CSVEYRRKHTEAFF. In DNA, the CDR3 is TGCAGCGTTGAATATCGGAGGAAGCACACTGAAGCTTTCTTT.

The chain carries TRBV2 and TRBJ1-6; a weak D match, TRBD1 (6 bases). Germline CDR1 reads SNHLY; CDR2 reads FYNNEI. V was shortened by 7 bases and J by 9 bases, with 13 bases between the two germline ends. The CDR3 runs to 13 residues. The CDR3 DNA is TGTGCCAGCACCGCAATAGGGGGTTCACCCCTCCACTTT. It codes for CASTAIGGSPLHF. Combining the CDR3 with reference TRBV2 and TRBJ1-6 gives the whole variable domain EPEVTQTPSHQVTQMGQEVILRCVPISNHLYFYWYRQILGQKVEFLVSFYNNEISEKSEIFDDQFSVERPDGSNFTLKIRSTKLEDSAMYFCASTAIGGSPLHFGNGTRLTVT.

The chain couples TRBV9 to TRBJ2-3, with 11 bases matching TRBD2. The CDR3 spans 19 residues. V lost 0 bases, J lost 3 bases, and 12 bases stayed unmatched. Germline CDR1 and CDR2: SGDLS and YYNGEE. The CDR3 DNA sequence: TGTGCCAGCAGCGTAGAAGGGGGGAACCTAGCGGGGGGTACAGATACGCAGTATTTT. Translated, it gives CASSVEGGNLAGGTDTQYF.

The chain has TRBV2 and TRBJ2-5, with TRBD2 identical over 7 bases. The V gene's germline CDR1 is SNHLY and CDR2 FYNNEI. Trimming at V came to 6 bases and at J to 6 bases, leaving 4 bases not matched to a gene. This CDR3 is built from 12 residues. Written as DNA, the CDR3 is TGTGCCAGCAGGGGGGAGGGGAAGACCCAGTACTTC. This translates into CASRGEGKTQYF.

The CDR3 loop reads CASSMGMWETQYF. The CDR3 bases are TGTGCCAGTAGTATGGGGATGTGGGAGACCCAGTACTTC. This rearrangement joins TRBV19 to TRBJ2-5; D is unresolved. The CDR3 consists of 13 residues. Germline lookup yields CDR1 LNHDA and CDR2 SQIVND (reference sequence). Trimming stripped 3 bases from V and 5 bases from J, with 10 bases between.

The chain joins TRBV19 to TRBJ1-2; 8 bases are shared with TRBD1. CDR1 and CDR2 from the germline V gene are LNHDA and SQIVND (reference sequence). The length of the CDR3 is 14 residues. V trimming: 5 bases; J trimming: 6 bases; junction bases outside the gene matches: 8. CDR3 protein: CASSFRQGADGYTF. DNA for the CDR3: TGTGCCAGTAGTTTTCGTCAGGGGGCCGATGGCTACACCTTC. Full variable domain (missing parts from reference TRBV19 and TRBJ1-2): DGGITQSPKYLFRKEGQNVTLSCEQNLNHDAMYWYRQDPGQGLRLIYYSQIVNDFQKGDIAEGYSVSREKKESFPLTVTSAQKNPTAFYLCASSFRQGADGYTFGSGTRLTVV.

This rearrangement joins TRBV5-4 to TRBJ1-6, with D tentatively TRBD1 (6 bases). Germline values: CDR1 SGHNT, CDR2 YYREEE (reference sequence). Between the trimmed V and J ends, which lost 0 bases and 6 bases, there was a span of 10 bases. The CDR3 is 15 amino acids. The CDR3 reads CASSLDRDGNSPLHF. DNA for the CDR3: TGTGCCAGCAGCTTGGACAGGGACGGTAATTCACCCCTCCACTTT.

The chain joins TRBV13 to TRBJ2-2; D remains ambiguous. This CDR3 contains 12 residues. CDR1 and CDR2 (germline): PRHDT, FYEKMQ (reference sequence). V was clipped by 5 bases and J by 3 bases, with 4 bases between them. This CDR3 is CASSPYTGELFF. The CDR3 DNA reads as TGTGCCAGCAGCCCCTACACCGGGGAGCTGTTTTTT.

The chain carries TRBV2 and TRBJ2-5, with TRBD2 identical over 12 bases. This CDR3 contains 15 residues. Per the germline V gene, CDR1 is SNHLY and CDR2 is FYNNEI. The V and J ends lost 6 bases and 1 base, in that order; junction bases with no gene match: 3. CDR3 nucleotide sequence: TGTGCCAGCAGCCTAGCGGGGGGGCCCCAAGAGACCCAGTACTTC. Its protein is CASSLAGGPQETQYF.

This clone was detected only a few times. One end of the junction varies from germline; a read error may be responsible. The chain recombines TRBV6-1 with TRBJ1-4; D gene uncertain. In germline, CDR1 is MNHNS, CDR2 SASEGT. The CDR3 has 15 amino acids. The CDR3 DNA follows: TGTGCCAGCAGGGAAGGGTCTCCCGCAGATGAAAAACTGTTTTTT. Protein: CASREGSPADEKLFF.

For the CDR3, the DNA is TGTGCCAGCAGTTTTACCGGGGGGAATCGTGATATGTACCAAGAGACCCAGTACTTC. It is translated as CASSFTGGNRDMYQETQYF. V gene TRBV27 combines with J gene TRBJ2-5; 7 bases are a match to TRBD2. The CDR3 runs to 19 residues. Germline-derived CDR1 and CDR2 are MNHEY and SMNVEV (reference sequence). V was pared by 3 bases and J by 0 bases, with 16 bases of the junction left unmatched.

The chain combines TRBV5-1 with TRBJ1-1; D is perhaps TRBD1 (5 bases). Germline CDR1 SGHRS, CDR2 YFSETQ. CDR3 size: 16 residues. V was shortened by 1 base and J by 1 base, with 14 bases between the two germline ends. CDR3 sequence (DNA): TGCGCCAGCAGCTTGAGATCTGGGGGATCGAACACTGAAGCTTTCTTT. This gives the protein CASSLRSGGSNTEAFF.

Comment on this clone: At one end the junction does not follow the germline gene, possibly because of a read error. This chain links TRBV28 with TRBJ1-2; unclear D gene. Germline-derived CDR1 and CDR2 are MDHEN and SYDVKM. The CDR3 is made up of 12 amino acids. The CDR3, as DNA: TGTGCCAGCAATTTAAGATTATATGGCTACACCTTC. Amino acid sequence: CASNLRLYGYTF.

CDR3 loop: CASSVERVGGNTIYF. In DNA form, the CDR3 reads TGTGCCAGCAGTGTAGAACGGGTGGGAGGAAACACCATATATTTT. The V call is TRBV2, the J call TRBJ1-3; D uncertain. Germline V gene lookup returns CDR1 SNHLY and CDR2 FYNNEI. With 4 bases removed from V and 4 bases from J, the gap between germline ends came to 14 bases. This CDR3 region has 15 residues.

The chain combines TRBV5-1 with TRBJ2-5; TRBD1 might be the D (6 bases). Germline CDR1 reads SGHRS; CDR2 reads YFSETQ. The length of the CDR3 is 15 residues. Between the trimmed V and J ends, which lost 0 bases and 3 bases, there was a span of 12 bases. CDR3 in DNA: TGCGCCAGCAGCTTGGCCACAGGGCAAAAAGAGACCCAGTACTTC. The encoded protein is CASSLATGQKETQYF.

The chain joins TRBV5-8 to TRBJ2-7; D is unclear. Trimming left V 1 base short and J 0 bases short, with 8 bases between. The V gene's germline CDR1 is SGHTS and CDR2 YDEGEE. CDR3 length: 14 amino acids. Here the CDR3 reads CASSLWLGSYEQYF. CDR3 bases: TGTGCCAGCAGCTTGTGGCTCGGCTCCTACGAGCAGTACTTC. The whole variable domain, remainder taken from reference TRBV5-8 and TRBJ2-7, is EAGVTQSPTHLIKTRGQQATLRCSPISGHTSVYWYQQALGLGLQFLLWYDEGEERNRGNFPPRFSGRQFPNYSSELNVNALELEDSALYLCASSLWLGSYEQYFGPGTRLTVT.

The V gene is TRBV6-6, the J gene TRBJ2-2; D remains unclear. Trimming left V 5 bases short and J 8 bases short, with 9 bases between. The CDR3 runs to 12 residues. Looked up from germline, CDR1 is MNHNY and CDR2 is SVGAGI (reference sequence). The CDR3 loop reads CASSRTPGELFF. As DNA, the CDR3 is TGTGCCAGCAGTCGGACGCCGGGGGAGCTGTTTTTT.

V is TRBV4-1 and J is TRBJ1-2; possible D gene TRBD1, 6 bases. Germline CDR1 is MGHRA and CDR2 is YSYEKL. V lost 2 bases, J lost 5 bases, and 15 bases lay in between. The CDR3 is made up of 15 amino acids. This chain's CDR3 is CASSQLGGGAYGYTF. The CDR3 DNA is TGCGCCAGCAGCCAACTAGGGGGGGGTGCTTATGGCTACACCTTC.

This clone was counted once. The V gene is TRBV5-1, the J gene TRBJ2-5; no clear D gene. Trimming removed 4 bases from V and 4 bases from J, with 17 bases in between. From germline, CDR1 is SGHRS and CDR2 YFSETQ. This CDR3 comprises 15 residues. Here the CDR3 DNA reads TGCGCCAGCAGCGGAATAGTAACTACTCCAGAGACCCAGTACTTC. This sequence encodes CASSGIVTTPETQYF.

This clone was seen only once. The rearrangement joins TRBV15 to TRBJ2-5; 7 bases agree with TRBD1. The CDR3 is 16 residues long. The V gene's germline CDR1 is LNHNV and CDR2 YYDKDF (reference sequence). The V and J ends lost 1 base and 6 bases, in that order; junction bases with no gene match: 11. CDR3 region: CATSRVPRQGIKTQYF. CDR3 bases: TGTGCCACCAGCAGAGTCCCTAGACAGGGTATAAAGACCCAGTACTTC.

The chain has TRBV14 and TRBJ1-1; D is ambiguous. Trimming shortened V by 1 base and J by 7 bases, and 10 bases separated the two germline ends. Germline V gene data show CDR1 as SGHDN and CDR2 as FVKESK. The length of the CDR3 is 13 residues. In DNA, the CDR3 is TGTGCCAGCAGCCAAGTTGGGGAGGGTGAAGCTTTCTTT. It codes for CASSQVGEGEAFF.

This CDR3 is CASSLVLLNTGELFF. The CDR3 coding sequence is TGTGCCAGCAGCTTGGTACTCTTGAACACCGGGGAGCTGTTTTTT. The chain carries TRBV5-5 and TRBJ2-2; D gene unclear. CDR1 is SGHKS, CDR2 YYEKEE, per germline (reference sequence). V lost 0 bases and J lost 1, with 7 bases in between. CDR3 size: 15 residues. Variable domain in full (rest from reference TRBV5-5 and TRBJ2-2): DAGVTQSPTHLIKTRGQQVTLRCSPISGHKSVSWYQQVLGQGPQFIFQYYEKEERGRGNFPDRFSARQFPNYSSELNVNALLLGDSALYLCASSLVLLNTGELFFGEGSRLTVL.

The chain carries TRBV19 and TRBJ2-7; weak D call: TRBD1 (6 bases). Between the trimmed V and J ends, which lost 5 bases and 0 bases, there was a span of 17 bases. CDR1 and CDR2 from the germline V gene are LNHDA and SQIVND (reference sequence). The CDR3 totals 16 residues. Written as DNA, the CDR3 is TGTGCCAGTAGTGCCGCCACAGGGCCGAGCTCCTACGAGCAGTACTTC. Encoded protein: CASSAATGPSSYEQYF.

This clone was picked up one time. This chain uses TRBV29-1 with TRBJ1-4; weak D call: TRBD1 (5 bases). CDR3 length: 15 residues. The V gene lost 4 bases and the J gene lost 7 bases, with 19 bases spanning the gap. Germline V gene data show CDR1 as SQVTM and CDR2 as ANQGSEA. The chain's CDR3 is CSVARQGGFGEKLFF. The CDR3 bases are TGCAGCGTTGCACGGCAGGGCGGGTTCGGTGAAAAACTGTTTTTT.

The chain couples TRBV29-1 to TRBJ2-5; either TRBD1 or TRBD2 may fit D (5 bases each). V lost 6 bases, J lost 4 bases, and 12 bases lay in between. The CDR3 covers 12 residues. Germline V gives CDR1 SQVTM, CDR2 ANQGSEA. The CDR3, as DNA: TGCAGCGTGGGGACGGGTTCAGAGACCCAGTACTTC. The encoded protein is CSVGTGSETQYF.